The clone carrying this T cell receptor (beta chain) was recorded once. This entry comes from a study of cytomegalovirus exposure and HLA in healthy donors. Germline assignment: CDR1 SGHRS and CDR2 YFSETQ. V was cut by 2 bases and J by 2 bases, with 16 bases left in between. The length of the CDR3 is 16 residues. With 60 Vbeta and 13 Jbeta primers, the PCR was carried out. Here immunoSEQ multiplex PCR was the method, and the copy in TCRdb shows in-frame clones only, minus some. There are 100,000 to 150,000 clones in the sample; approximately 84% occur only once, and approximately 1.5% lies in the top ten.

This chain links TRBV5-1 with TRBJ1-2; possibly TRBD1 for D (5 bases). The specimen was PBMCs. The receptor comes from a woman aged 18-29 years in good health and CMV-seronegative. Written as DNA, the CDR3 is TGCGCCAGCAGCTTCGAGGGAGCAGGGAGGAACTATGGCTACACCTTC. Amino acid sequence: CASSFEGAGRNYGYTF. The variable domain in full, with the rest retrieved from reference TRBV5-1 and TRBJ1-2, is KAGVTQTPRYLIKTRGQQVTLSCSPISGHRSVSWYQQTPGQGLQFLFEYFSETQRNKGNFPGRFSGRQFSNSRSEMNVSTLELGDSALYLCASSFEGAGRNYGYTFGSGTRLTVV.